Below, 17 T cell receptor beta chains from the same sample are listed, as sequenced in a study of cytomegalovirus exposure and HLA in healthy donors. The PCR had 60 Vbeta and 13 Jbeta primers. The method was immunoSEQ multiplex PCR; TCRdb's version includes in-frame clones alone and lacks a portion of them. Here the sample spans roughly 100,000 clones, about 80% being singletons. What was sequenced was PBMCs. The receptors shown here come from a man aged 25-40 years in good health and CMV-seropositive.

Comment on this clone: The conserved phenylalanine or tryptophan normally closing the CDR3 is absent here, so this likely arose from a read error. The DNA is omitted, as the CDR3 cannot be located on it reliably, and the CDR3 follows TCRdb's listing. The V gene is TRBV28, the J gene TRBJ1-4; the table names TRBD1, a call not compared with the DNA. The CDR3 is 12 residues long, ends included. Germline CDR1 MDHEN, CDR2 SYDVKM. CDR3 protein: CASSSLRQGQQL.

V and J are TRBV7-2 and TRBJ1-2; 8 bases are shared with TRBD1. CDR1 is SGHTA, CDR2 FQGNSA, per germline. The CDR3 covers 16 residues. V lost 3 bases, J lost 1 base, and 7 bases stayed unmatched. CDR3 bases: TGTGCCAGCAGCTTCGGACAGGGCTCGTATAACTATGGCTACACCTTC. It specifies CASSFGQGSYNYGYTF.

The CDR3 spells CASRTANEQYF. In nucleotides, the CDR3 is TGTGCCAGCAGGACAGCTAACGAGCAGTACTTC. V gene TRBV27 combines with J gene TRBJ2-5, with a tentative D call TRBD1 (5 bases). The J call may be in error: the DNA end matches TRBJ2-7 better. The germline CDR1 and CDR2 sequences are MNHEY and SMNVEV (reference sequence). CDR3 length: 11 residues.

CDR3 region: CASSLPNRNTEAFF. As DNA, the CDR3 is TGTGCCAGCAGTTTGCCCAACAGAAACACTGAAGCTTTCTTT. V gene TRBV6-6 combines with J gene TRBJ1-1; no reliable D call. V was pared by 4 bases and J by 2 bases, with 11 bases between. The V gene's germline CDR1 is MNHNY and CDR2 SVGAGI (reference sequence). CDR3 length: 14 amino acids.

This rearrangement joins TRBV18 to TRBJ1-2; TRBD1 is a possible D gene (5 bases). CDR1 KGHSH and CDR2 LQKENI come from the germline V gene. The CDR3 sequence is 15 residues long. V lost 6 bases and J 1 base, leaving 15 bases between the germline ends. CDR3 in amino acids: CASSLGGGLNYGYTF. CDR3 sequence (DNA): TGTGCCAGCTCTCTTGGGGGAGGACTTAACTATGGCTACACCTTC.

The V call is TRBV7-2, the J call TRBJ1-3; D is possibly TRBD1 (6 bases). Germline loops: CDR1 SGHTA, CDR2 FQGNSA. The germline V and J ends were trimmed by 9 bases and 4 bases, with 13 bases remaining between them. The CDR3 spans 13 residues. The DNA of the CDR3 is TGTGCCAGTGGCAGGGGAACAGGAAACACCATATATTTT. Its translation: CASGRGTGNTIYF.

J is TRBJ2-7 and V is TRBV13, with TRBD1 identical over 9 bases. After removal of 0 bases from V and 7 bases from J, the junction contained 7 bases not matched to a gene. Per the germline V gene, CDR1 is PRHDT and CDR2 is FYEKMQ (reference sequence). This CDR3 spans 15 amino acids. CDR3 sequence: CASSLGGDRVREQYV. For the CDR3, the DNA is TGTGCCAGCAGCTTAGGGGGGGACAGGGTGAGGGAGCAGTACGTC.

This chain uses TRBV28 with TRBJ1-5; no reliable D call. V was trimmed by 4 bases and J by 3 bases, leaving 16 bases between them. The germline gives CDR1 MDHEN, CDR2 SYDVKM. The CDR3 runs 16 residues. In DNA, the CDR3 is TGTGCCAGCAGTTCGAGGACGGAGGCTCCCAATCAGCCCCAGCATTTT. Translation: CASSSRTEAPNQPQHF.

V and J are TRBV30 and TRBJ1-1; D not resolved. The V gene lost 5 bases and the J gene lost 5 bases, with 9 bases spanning the gap. CDR3 size: 11 residues. CDR1 is GTSNPN and CDR2 is SVGIG in the germline V gene (reference sequence). The CDR3 spells CAWAGRTEAFF. The CDR3 bases are TGTGCCTGGGCCGGGAGGACTGAAGCTTTCTTT.

This rearrangement joins TRBV29-1 to TRBJ2-2; 7 positions agree with TRBD2. Germline lookup yields CDR1 SQVTM and CDR2 ANQGSEA. The CDR3 extends over 16 amino acids. V lost 1 base and J lost 0; bases outside the gene matches: 5. CDR3: CSVEGSRGTNTGELFF. The CDR3 nucleotides read TGCAGCGTTGAAGGCTCGCGGGGGACGAACACCGGGGAGCTGTTTTTT.

This clone was counted only a few times. The chain couples TRBV7-2 to TRBJ1-5; 9 nucleotides align to TRBD1. Germline-derived CDR1 and CDR2 are SGHTA and FQGNSA. Trimming took 1 base from V and 4 from J; bases not matched to a gene: 5. This CDR3 spans 16 amino acids. This chain's CDR3 is CASSLGGTGRNQPQHF. CDR3 DNA sequence: TGTGCCAGCAGCTTAGGAGGGACAGGGCGGAATCAGCCCCAGCATTTT.

The J gene is TRBJ1-6, the V gene TRBV5-6, with D tentatively TRBD1 (5 bases). CDR3 size: 17 residues. Germline lookup yields CDR1 SGHDT and CDR2 YYEEEE. V lost 0 bases, J lost 6 bases, and 16 bases lay in between. The CDR3 loop reads CASSLAEGVLPNSPLHF. The CDR3 DNA reads TGTGCCAGCAGCTTGGCCGAAGGGGTCCTTCCTAATTCACCCCTCCACTTT.

This clone was found a few times. One end of the junction does not line up with germline, which may come from a read error. The gene calls are TRBV7-2 and TRBJ2-5; D perhaps matches TRBD2 (6 bases). This CDR3 comprises 14 residues. Germline V lookup: CDR1 SGHTA, CDR2 FQGNSA. DNA for the CDR3: TGTGCCAGCAGCCGCGGGGCAACACAAGAGGCCCAGTACTTC. It yields the protein CASSRGATQEAQYF.

In this sample, this clone is medium-sized. The chain links TRBV6-6 to TRBJ2-5, with 15 bases fitting TRBD2. Germline CDR1 reads MNHNY; CDR2 reads SVGAGI (reference sequence). The V segment lost 7 bases and the J segment 5 bases; nucleotides outside the gene matches: 8. The CDR3 totals 16 residues. Here the CDR3 reads CASTWTSGGARETQYF. In DNA form, the CDR3 reads TGTGCCAGCACCTGGACTAGCGGGGGGGCCCGGGAGACCCAGTACTTC.

Of note for this clone: Other DNA sequences in this sample translate to the same CDR3. This chain connects TRBV29-1 to TRBJ1-2, with D possibly TRBD1 on 6 matching bases. CDR3 length: 13 amino acids. The V gene lost 1 base and the J gene lost 2 bases, with 8 bases spanning the gap. Germline V gene sequence: CDR1 SQVTM, CDR2 ANQGSEA. CDR3 DNA sequence: TGCAGCGTTGAAGGCAGGGGAAACTATGGCTACACCTTC. Translated: CSVEGRGNYGYTF.

The genes are TRBV29-1 and TRBJ2-2, with 10 positions matching TRBD1. The V gene end was trimmed by 6 bases and the J gene end by 0 bases; junction bases not matched to a gene: 7. CDR3 length: 16 amino acids. The germline CDR1 and CDR2 sequences are SQVTM and ANQGSEA. CDR3 coding DNA: TGCAGCGTGGGGAGGGACAGGGGCTCGAACACCGGGGAGCTGTTTTTT. It is translated as CSVGRDRGSNTGELFF.

A few counts support this clone. The chain employs TRBV4-2 and TRBJ2-7; maybe TRBD2 (6 bases). CDR3 length equals 13 residues. V was trimmed by 0 bases and J by 4 bases, leaving 7 bases between them. Germline values: CDR1 LGHNA, CDR2 YNFKEQ. The CDR3 DNA reads TGTGCCAGCAGCCAAGATCGGGGGTACGAGCAGTACTTC. Its translation: CASSQDRGYEQYF.